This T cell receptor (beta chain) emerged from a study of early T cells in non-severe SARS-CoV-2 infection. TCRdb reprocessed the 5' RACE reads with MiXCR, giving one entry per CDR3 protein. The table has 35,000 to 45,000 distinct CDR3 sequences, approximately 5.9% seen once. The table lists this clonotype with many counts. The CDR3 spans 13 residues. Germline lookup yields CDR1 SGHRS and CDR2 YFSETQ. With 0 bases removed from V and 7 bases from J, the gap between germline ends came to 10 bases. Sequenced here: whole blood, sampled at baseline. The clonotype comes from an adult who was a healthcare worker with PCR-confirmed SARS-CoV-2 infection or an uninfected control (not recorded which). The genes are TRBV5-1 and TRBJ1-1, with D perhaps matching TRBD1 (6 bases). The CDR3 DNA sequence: TGCGCCAGCAGCTTGGGGACAGCTAATGAAGCTTTCTTT. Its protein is CASSLGTANEAFF.